This entry describes one TCR beta chain. This sample was taken from a study of blood T cell repertoires in COVID-19. The method was immunoSEQ multiplex PCR; TCRdb's version includes in-frame clones alone and lacks a portion of them. The profile shows 380,000 or so clones, around nine tenths of them singletons. The germline gives CDR1 MDHEN, CDR2 SYDVKM. V shed 2 bases and J shed 0 bases, with 7 bases lying between them. The CDR3 is made up of 15 amino acids. The sample was PBMCs or T cells enriched from blood (not recorded which). This clonotype was obtained from a woman aged 25 to 39 with acute COVID-19. This chain uses TRBV28 with TRBJ1-4; tentatively, D is TRBD1 (5 bases). The CDR3 loop reads CASSLGGATNEKLFF. CDR3 DNA sequence: TGTGCCAGCAGTTTAGGGGGGGCAACTAATGAAAAACTGTTTTTT.